Listed below are T cell receptor beta chains from one sample, sequenced in a study of T cells after yellow fever vaccination. From the 5' RACE reads, TCRdb called clonotypes with MiXCR, one entry per CDR3 protein. The sample contains approximately 510,000 distinct CDR3 sequences, roughly 22% of which appear only once. The sequencing used PBMCs, collected around 3 weeks after the first yellow fever vaccination. These receptors originate from a young man who received the YFV17D yellow fever vaccine. The CDR3 runs from the conserved cysteine through the conserved F or W. D genes are given only for firm matches. Clone size is not always given. Where it is, it says once, few, many or a class for expanded clones.

v_gene: TRBV27; j_gene: TRBJ2-5; d_gene: TRBD1; abundance: few; CDR3nt: TGTGCCAGCAGTTTCTGGGACAGGGGGCAAGAGACCCAGTACTTC; CDR3aa: CASSFWDRGQETQYF
v_gene: TRBV12-3/TRBV12-4; j_gene: TRBJ2-5; d_gene: NA; abundance: NA; CDR3nt: TGTGCCAGAGCCCACTTCGGGGGAGATCAAGAGACCCAGTACTTC; CDR3aa: CARAHFGGDQETQYF
v_gene: TRBV7-7; j_gene: TRBJ2-3; d_gene: NA; abundance: few; CDR3nt: TGTGCTAGCAGCTTAAAGGGGTTCCCAGATACGCAGTATTTT; CDR3aa: CASSLKGFPDTQYF
v_gene: TRBV6-1; j_gene: TRBJ1-4; d_gene: TRBD1; abundance: NA; CDR3nt: TGTGCCAGCAGTGCCGGGACAGGGACTGAAAAACTGTTTTTT; CDR3aa: CASSAGTGTEKLFF
v_gene: TRBV28; j_gene: TRBJ2-6; d_gene: NA; abundance: NA; CDR3nt: TGTGCCAGCAGTTTCGGCACCCTTCCTGGGGCCAACGTCCTGACTTTC; CDR3aa: CASSFGTLPGANVLTF
v_gene: TRBV10-2; j_gene: TRBJ2-1; d_gene: TRBD2; abundance: NA; CDR3nt: TGCGCCAGCAATGGACTAGCGGGGGGATATGAGCAGTTCTTC; CDR3aa: CASNGLAGGYEQFF
v_gene: TRBV29-1; j_gene: TRBJ2-3; d_gene: TRBD2; abundance: few; CDR3nt: TGCAGCGTTGGCCTAGCGGGGGCCTTCACAGATACGCAGTATTTT; CDR3aa: CSVGLAGAFTDTQYF
v_gene: TRBV5-1; j_gene: TRBJ2-5; d_gene: NA; abundance: NA; CDR3nt: TGCGCCAGCAGCTTGGACAGTGAAGAGACCCAGTACTTC; CDR3aa: CASSLDSEETQYF
v_gene: TRBV20-1; j_gene: TRBJ2-1; d_gene: NA; abundance: few; CDR3nt: TGCAGTGCTAGAGAAATTGGCTCCTATCACAATGATCAGTTCTTC; CDR3aa: CSAREIGSYHNDQFF
v_gene: TRBV20-1; j_gene: TRBJ2-3; d_gene: NA; abundance: few; CDR3nt: TGCAGTGCTAGAGGTTCGGGGTCAGGAGATACGCAGTATTTT; CDR3aa: CSARGSGSGDTQYF
v_gene: TRBV20-1; j_gene: TRBJ1-2; d_gene: NA; abundance: NA; CDR3nt: TGCAGTGCTAGAGTTCTCCTTGGTGAGGGCTACACCTTC; CDR3aa: CSARVLLGEGYTF
v_gene: TRBV6-2/TRBV6-3; j_gene: TRBJ1-1; d_gene: TRBD1; abundance: few; CDR3nt: TGTGCCAGCAGCCGACAGGGGGGGGACACTGAAGCTTTCTTT; CDR3aa: CASSRQGGDTEAFF
v_gene: TRBV4-1; j_gene: TRBJ1-1; d_gene: NA; abundance: NA; CDR3nt: TGCGCCAGCAGCCAACGGGGGATGAACACTGAAGCTTTCTTT; CDR3aa: CASSQRGMNTEAFF
v_gene: TRBV15; j_gene: TRBJ2-3; d_gene: NA; abundance: NA; CDR3nt: TGTGCCACCAGCAGAGAGGGGGGCCGAGGCACAGATACGCAGTATTTT; CDR3aa: CATSREGGRGTDTQYF
v_gene: TRBV5-1; j_gene: TRBJ2-2; d_gene: TRBD1; abundance: few; CDR3nt: TGCGCCAGCAGCCTGGGACAGGGCAGACTAACCGGGGAGCTGTTTTTT; CDR3aa: CASSLGQGRLTGELFF
v_gene: TRBV6-2/TRBV6-3; j_gene: TRBJ2-7; d_gene: NA; abundance: many; CDR3nt: TGTGCCAGCAGTGGGGGGACGGTTGCCTACGAGCAGTACTTC; CDR3aa: CASSGGTVAYEQYF
v_gene: TRBV18; j_gene: TRBJ2-1; d_gene: TRBD2; abundance: few; CDR3nt: TGTGCCAGCTCACCAAAGGTGGGAGGGCTCTACAATGAGCAGTTCTTC; CDR3aa: CASSPKVGGLYNEQFF
v_gene: TRBV12-3/TRBV12-4; j_gene: TRBJ1-2; d_gene: NA; abundance: few; CDR3nt: TGTGCCAGCAGTTTTTTCGGGTATGGCTACACCTTC; CDR3aa: CASSFFGYGYTF
v_gene: TRBV4-1; j_gene: TRBJ1-2; d_gene: TRBD1; abundance: NA; CDR3nt: TGCGCCAGCAGCCAAGTCCGCTTGGACAGGGGCAAGGGCTACACCTTC; CDR3aa: CASSQVRLDRGKGYTF
v_gene: TRBV5-1; j_gene: TRBJ2-5; d_gene: TRBD1; abundance: NA; CDR3nt: TGCGCCAGCAGCTTAAGGCAGGGGGAAAAGACCCAGTACTTC; CDR3aa: CASSLRQGEKTQYF
v_gene: TRBV7-9; j_gene: TRBJ2-7; d_gene: NA; abundance: few; CDR3nt: TGTGCCAGCAGCTTAAGTGGGGAACCGAGAGAGCAGTACTTC; CDR3aa: CASSLSGEPREQYF
v_gene: TRBV12-3/TRBV12-4; j_gene: TRBJ2-5; d_gene: NA; abundance: NA; CDR3nt: TGTGCCAGCAGTTTGGGCAGGGGACGGGAGACCCAGTACTTC; CDR3aa: CASSLGRGRETQYF
v_gene: TRBV19; j_gene: TRBJ2-2; d_gene: NA; abundance: NA; CDR3nt: TGTGCCAGTACCCCCGGGCCTGGACCCGGGGAGCTGTTTTTT; CDR3aa: CASTPGPGPGELFF
v_gene: TRBV2; j_gene: TRBJ2-2; d_gene: NA; abundance: NA; CDR3nt: TGTGCCAGCACCCGTCAACTGGCCACCGGGGAGCTGTTTTTT; CDR3aa: CASTRQLATGELFF
v_gene: TRBV12-3/TRBV12-4; j_gene: TRBJ2-3; d_gene: NA; abundance: NA; CDR3nt: TGTGCCAGCAGTGGACGACTAACAGATACGCAGTATTTT; CDR3aa: CASSGRLTDTQYF
v_gene: TRBV5-4; j_gene: TRBJ2-3; d_gene: TRBD2; abundance: few; CDR3nt: TGTGCCAGCAGCGGGACTAGCGGAAATACGCAGTATTTT; CDR3aa: CASSGTSGNTQYF
v_gene: TRBV9; j_gene: TRBJ1-5; d_gene: NA; abundance: few; CDR3nt: TGTGCCAGCAGTGCCTCGGGAGGTCAGCCCCAGCATTTT; CDR3aa: CASSASGGQPQHF
v_gene: TRBV4-3; j_gene: TRBJ2-5; d_gene: NA; abundance: many; CDR3nt: TGCGCCAGCAGCCAGGGCCCCGGGGCAGGGCAAGAGACCCAGTACTTC; CDR3aa: CASSQGPGAGQETQYF
v_gene: TRBV5-1; j_gene: TRBJ1-2; d_gene: TRBD1; abundance: NA; CDR3nt: TGCGCCAGCAGCTTGAACCGGGACAGCCCCTATGGCTACACCTTC; CDR3aa: CASSLNRDSPYGYTF
v_gene: TRBV7-8; j_gene: TRBJ2-6; d_gene: TRBD2; abundance: few; CDR3nt: TGTGCCAGCAGCCGGGATAGCGGGGCCTCTGGGGCCAACGTCCTGACTTTC; CDR3aa: CASSRDSGASGANVLTF
v_gene: TRBV7-6; j_gene: TRBJ1-3; d_gene: NA; abundance: few; CDR3nt: TGTGCCAGCAGCTTAGAAGGGATGCGAAACACCATATATTTT; CDR3aa: CASSLEGMRNTIYF
v_gene: TRBV7-9; j_gene: TRBJ2-5; d_gene: TRBD2; abundance: NA; CDR3nt: TGTGCCAGCAGCTTAGTGAGTAGCGGGGGTGTTCAAGAGACCCAGTACTTC; CDR3aa: CASSLVSSGGVQETQYF
v_gene: TRBV19; j_gene: TRBJ2-2; d_gene: NA; abundance: few; CDR3nt: TGTGCCAGTAGGGACAGATCAAACACCGGGGAGCTGTTTTTT; CDR3aa: CASRDRSNTGELFF
v_gene: TRBV19; j_gene: TRBJ1-1; d_gene: NA; abundance: NA; CDR3nt: TGTGCCAGTAGTATTCGTGGAGGGGGGTCTACTGAAGCTTTCTTT; CDR3aa: CASSIRGGGSTEAFF
v_gene: TRBV14; j_gene: TRBJ2-1; d_gene: NA; abundance: NA; CDR3nt: TGTGCCAGCAGTCAACAGTTCAATGAGCAGTTCTTC; CDR3aa: CASSQQFNEQFF
v_gene: TRBV25-1; j_gene: TRBJ1-1; d_gene: TRBD1; abundance: few; CDR3nt: TGTGCCAGCAGGCTCGAGGGGGCGAACACTGAAGCTTTCTTT; CDR3aa: CASRLEGANTEAFF
v_gene: TRBV7-3; j_gene: TRBJ2-2; d_gene: NA; abundance: few; CDR3nt: TGTGCCAGCAGCTTAACGTTTAGGACGGACAACACCGGGGAGCTGTTTTTT; CDR3aa: CASSLTFRTDNTGELFF
v_gene: TRBV6-1; j_gene: TRBJ2-3; d_gene: NA; abundance: few; CDR3nt: TGTGCCAGCAGACTAGGGGGCACAGATACGCAGTATTTT; CDR3aa: CASRLGGTDTQYF
v_gene: TRBV9; j_gene: TRBJ2-2; d_gene: NA; abundance: few; CDR3nt: TGTGCCAGCAGCGTACAGGTTAACACCGGGGAGCTGTTTTTT; CDR3aa: CASSVQVNTGELFF
v_gene: TRBV28; j_gene: TRBJ1-2; d_gene: NA; abundance: NA; CDR3nt: TGTGCCAGCAGTTCTCGGGCCCCGTGGCCCTATGGCTACACCTTC; CDR3aa: CASSSRAPWPYGYTF
v_gene: TRBV11-2; j_gene: TRBJ2-5; d_gene: NA; abundance: few; CDR3nt: TGTGCCAGCAGCCCCCCGCTGGGGGGTGGAGAGACCCAGTACTTC; CDR3aa: CASSPPLGGGETQYF
v_gene: TRBV6-5; j_gene: TRBJ1-6; d_gene: NA; abundance: NA; CDR3nt: TGTGCCAGCAGTTACCCGAGAGGGGGAAGCTCCTATAATTCACCCCTCCACTTT; CDR3aa: CASSYPRGGSSYNSPLHF
v_gene: TRBV4-3; j_gene: TRBJ1-3; d_gene: NA; abundance: few; CDR3nt: TGCGCCAGCAGCCAAGAGCCCTTCTCTGGAAACACCATATATTTT; CDR3aa: CASSQEPFSGNTIYF
v_gene: TRBV20-1; j_gene: TRBJ2-7; d_gene: NA; abundance: NA; CDR3nt: TGCAGTGCTCGGAAGGGTTACGAGCAGTACTTC; CDR3aa: CSARKGYEQYF
v_gene: TRBV5-1; j_gene: TRBJ1-5; d_gene: TRBD1; abundance: few; CDR3nt: TGCGCCAGCAGCAGAGGGACAGGGGGCCCCAATCAGCCCCAGCATTTT; CDR3aa: CASSRGTGGPNQPQHF
v_gene: TRBV3-1; j_gene: TRBJ2-7; d_gene: NA; abundance: few; CDR3nt: TGTGCCAGCAGCCCGACGGCGGGGCGGATAGAGCAGTACTTC; CDR3aa: CASSPTAGRIEQYF
v_gene: TRBV24-1; j_gene: TRBJ2-3; d_gene: TRBD2; abundance: few; CDR3nt: TGTGCCACCAGTCCTGGGACTAGCGGGGGTTATACGCAGTATTTT; CDR3aa: CATSPGTSGGYTQYF
v_gene: TRBV12-3/TRBV12-4; j_gene: TRBJ2-3; d_gene: NA; abundance: NA; CDR3nt: TGTGCCAGCAGTCTTCAGGGAGGTACGCAGTATTTT; CDR3aa: CASSLQGGTQYF
v_gene: TRBV19; j_gene: TRBJ2-6; d_gene: NA; abundance: NA; CDR3nt: TGTGCCAGTAGTATAGGCGGGCCTGGGGCCAACGTCCTGACTTTC; CDR3aa: CASSIGGPGANVLTF
v_gene: TRBV10-3; j_gene: TRBJ1-2; d_gene: NA; abundance: NA; CDR3nt: TGTGCCATCAGCGACGGGCGCGGCTACACCTTC; CDR3aa: CAISDGRGYTF
v_gene: TRBV10-3; j_gene: TRBJ2-1; d_gene: NA; abundance: NA; CDR3nt: TGTGCCATCAGTGCTTTTGAGGGGCCGAAGTACAATGAGCAGTTCTTC; CDR3aa: CAISAFEGPKYNEQFF